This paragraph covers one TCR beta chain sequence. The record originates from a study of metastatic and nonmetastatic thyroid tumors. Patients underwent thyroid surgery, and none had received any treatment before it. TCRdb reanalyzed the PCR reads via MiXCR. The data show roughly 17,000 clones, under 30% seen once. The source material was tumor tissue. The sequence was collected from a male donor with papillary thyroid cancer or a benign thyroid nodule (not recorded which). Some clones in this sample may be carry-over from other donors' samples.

The CDR3 coding sequence is TGCGCCAGCAGCTCCCTGACTAGCGGGAGTCCCCCTGAGCAGTTCTTC. It codes for CASSSLTSGSPPEQFF. The chain couples TRBV5-1 to TRBJ2-1; TRBD2 matches at 12 bases. CDR3 size: 16 residues. With V trimmed by 3 bases and J by 9 bases, 10 bases remained unmatched. Per the germline V gene, CDR1 is SGHRS and CDR2 is YFSETQ.